The T cell receptor beta chain described here comes from a study of cytomegalovirus exposure and HLA in healthy donors. The PCR had 60 Vbeta and 13 Jbeta primers. The method was immunoSEQ multiplex PCR; TCRdb's version includes in-frame clones alone and lacks a portion of them. The profile shows approximately 73,000 clones, roughly 64% of them singletons. CDR1 and CDR2 (germline): SGHRS, YFSETQ. J gave up 8 bases and V 3 bases, and 8 bases lay outside the gene matches. The CDR3 has 15 residues. This clone was observed once. Its antigen is not known. Study-level results: Based on reports, TCR beta sequences accurately predicted HLA-A and HLA-B alleles for most subjects. 87-base-pair reads could not separate some V segments, including TRBV6-2 and TRBV6-3. In presence/absence analyses, roughly uniform sequencing depth across donors was assumed.

The sequenced sample was PBMCs. The source is a man younger than 40 in good health and CMV-seropositive. This sequence joins TRBV5-1 and TRBJ1-4, with 9 bases fitting TRBD1. CDR3 coding DNA: TGCGCCAGCAGCTCCGGGACAGGGTTCGAGGAAAAACTGTTTTTT. This gives the protein CASSSGTGFEEKLFF.